This T cell receptor beta chain originates from a study of OX40 agonist ivuxolimab in advanced cancers. Remarks on this clone: Its specificity is unknown.

Generated by immunoSEQ multiplex PCR, the TCRdb table keeps only in-frame clones and is missing some. This sample yields roughly 67,000 clones, of which roughly 84% are seen a single time; 0.25% to 0.3% belongs to the top ten. Study results and limitations: Dose levels from 0.1 to 3.0 mg/kg saw CD4+ and CD8+ blood T cells expand clonally by week 6.

V lost 9 bases to trimming and J lost 0 bases; unmatched junction nucleotides: 3. Germline CDR1 is MGHDK and CDR2 is SYGVNS. The CDR3 length is 15 residues. This clonotype was obtained from an adult with an advanced solid tumor such as melanoma, head and neck, liver or kidney cancer. The V gene is TRBV25-1, the J gene TRBJ2-2, with 11 nucleotides matching TRBD1. The source was CD4+ or CD8+ T cells sorted from blood, collected in a trial of the OX40 agonist ivuxolimab. The CDR3 DNA is TGTGCCAGTAGGGGACAGGGGGCGAACACCGGGGAGCTGTTTTTT. It specifies CASRGQGANTGELFF.